The 7 T cell receptor beta chains given below trace back to one sample, sequenced in a study of T cell repertoires in cytomegalovirus infection (dated by TCRdb to between 2017 and 2020). The sequencing machine was an Illumina HiSeq 1500. The public reads were reanalyzed by TCRdb: fastp trimming at Q25, MiXCR alignment, in-frame beta chains only. Duplicate CDR3 protein sequences are folded into a single record with the most common DNA and genes. This sample lists roughly 280,000 distinct CDR3 sequences; 8% to 9.5% were detected once. The ten largest clones add up to around 15% of the sample. Input material: PBMCs. The source is a human donor in good health (CMV status not recorded). Some clones in this sample may be carry-over from other donors' samples.

The chain is built from TRBV28 and TRBJ2-5; no clear D gene. This CDR3 region has 13 residues. CDR1 and CDR2 (germline): MDHEN, SYDVKM. The V gene lost 1 base and the J gene lost 7 bases, with 10 bases spanning the gap. CDR3 bases: TGTGCCAGCAGTTTATTAGGCCAGATGACCCAGTACTTC. Protein: CASSLLGQMTQYF.

This sequence joins TRBV10-3 and TRBJ1-6; tentatively, D is TRBD1 (5 bases). Germline V gene lookup returns CDR1 ENHRY and CDR2 SYGVKD. The V and J ends lost 7 bases and 10 bases respectively, with 11 bases between them. The CDR3 spans 12 residues. DNA of the CDR3: TGTGCCATCAAGGGGCCCGACTCACCCCTCCACTTT. Protein product: CAIKGPDSPLHF.

At least ten counts were recorded for this clonotype. V usage is TRBV7-2 and J usage is TRBJ2-3; 10 bases are shared with TRBD2. The CDR3 spans 15 residues. Germline V lookup: CDR1 SGHTA, CDR2 FQGNSA. J lost 6 bases, V lost 6 bases, and 9 bases had no gene match. CDR3 bases: TGTGCCAGCAGACCACCTAGCGGGAGAGGGGATACGCAGTATTTT. This gives the protein CASRPPSGRGDTQYF.

This clonotype was recorded a few times. The V gene is TRBV7-2, the J gene TRBJ2-7; 7 nucleotides match TRBD1. Looked up from germline, CDR1 is SGHTA and CDR2 is FQGNSA. The CDR3 covers 14 residues. V shed 5 bases and J 9 bases; nucleotides not matched to a gene: 13. DNA for the CDR3: TGTGCCAGCAGCCCAGGGGGAGTGACGGCAGTGCAGTACTTC. Translation gives CASSPGGVTAVQYF.

This clonotype was found many times. The chain carries TRBV7-2 and TRBJ2-3; D gene uncertain. Trimming took 1 base from V and 3 from J, leaving 8 bases between them. Germline CDR1 and CDR2: SGHTA and FQGNSA. The CDR3 is 14 residues long. DNA for the CDR3: TGTGCCAGCAGCTTAGACGGCTTAACAGATACGCAGTATTTT. It specifies CASSLDGLTDTQYF.

This clonotype was detected many times. The chain has TRBV7-7 and TRBJ1-1, with D hard to call. The CDR3 spans 13 residues. Germline CDR1 and CDR2: SSHAT and FNYEAQ (reference sequence). Trimming cost V 4 bases and J 5 bases, with 11 bases left between them. CDR3: CASSSRIGTEAFF. DNA for the CDR3: TGTGCCAGCAGCTCGCGCATCGGGACTGAAGCTTTCTTT.

The rearrangement joins TRBV29-1 to TRBJ2-5; 7 bases align to TRBD1. Germline values: CDR1 SQVTM, CDR2 ANQGSEA. The CDR3 is 14 residues long. V shed 4 bases and J 2 bases; nucleotides not matched to a gene: 7. The CDR3 is CSVVKQGQQETQYF. DNA for the CDR3: TGCAGCGTTGTAAAGCAGGGACAGCAAGAGACCCAGTACTTC.